This T cell receptor beta chain was recovered during a study of cytomegalovirus exposure and HLA in healthy donors. The PCR made use of 60 Vbeta and 13 Jbeta primers. Produced via immunoSEQ multiplex PCR; TCRdb's table is partial and in-frame only. The table has 150,000 or so clones, over 65% seen once; the top ten hold more than 10%. Looked up from germline, CDR1 is SGDLS and CDR2 is YYNGEE. The V end lost 5 bases, the J end lost 4 bases, and 15 bases lay between the germline ends. The length of the CDR3 is 14 residues. The origin of this receptor is a man in his forties in good health and CMV-seropositive. V gene TRBV9 combines with J gene TRBJ2-5; D is unresolved. The sample comprised PBMCs. This CDR3 is CASSATIPGETQYF. The CDR3 bases are TGTGCCAGCAGTGCTACTATACCCGGAGAGACCCAGTACTTC.